These 23 T cell receptor beta chains came from one sample sequenced in a study of blood T cell repertoires in COVID-19. Using immunoSEQ multiplex PCR, the repertoire was profiled, and TCRdb retains in-frame clones only, with some absent. Seen here are about 190,000 clones, 65% to 85% observed once, and the top ten hold roughly 3.2%. Sequenced: PBMCs or T cells enriched from blood (not recorded which). The receptors were sampled from a woman in her twenties or thirties who had recovered from COVID-19.

This clone was seen only a few times. The chain links TRBV28 to TRBJ2-2; the match to TRBD2 covers 8 bases. The CDR3 has 17 amino acids. The germline gives CDR1 MDHEN, CDR2 SYDVKM. J lost 6 bases, V lost 6 bases, and 15 bases had no gene match. For the CDR3, the DNA is TGTGCCAGCAGCCGTATGGGGTTAGCGGGACCCTCCGGGGAGCTGTTTTTT. Protein product: CASSRMGLAGPSGELFF. Supplemented by reference TRBV28 and TRBJ2-2, the full variable domain reads DVKVTQSSRYLVKRTGEKVFLECVQDMDHENMFWYRQDPGLGLRLIYFSYDVKMKEKGDIPEGYSVSREKKERFSLILESASTNQTSMYLCASSRMGLAGPSGELFFGEGSRLTVL.

The rearrangement joins TRBV29-1 to TRBJ2-2; D gene ambiguous. This CDR3 region has 14 residues. Per the germline V gene, CDR1 is SQVTM and CDR2 is ANQGSEA. The ends were cut back, 7 bases at V and 5 bases at J, with 17 bases in the middle. The CDR3 loop reads CSGGGLVGTGELFF. The CDR3 coding sequence is TGCAGCGGGGGTGGGTTAGTCGGGACCGGGGAGCTGTTTTTT.

CDR3 residues: CASSLISSEAFF. CDR3 coding DNA: TGTGCCAGCAGCTTAATTAGCTCTGAAGCTTTCTTT. The chain combines TRBV11-2 with TRBJ1-1, with unresolved D. Germline CDR1 reads SGHAT; CDR2 reads FQNNGV. Trimming stripped 2 bases from V and 6 bases from J, with 7 bases between. The CDR3 totals 12 residues.

The chain combines TRBV28 with TRBJ1-2, with D unresolved. V lost 4 bases and J 4 bases, leaving 10 bases between the germline ends. Germline V gene lookup returns CDR1 MDHEN and CDR2 SYDVKM. CDR3 length: 13 residues. CDR3 sequence reads: CASSSPAGYGYTF. In nucleotides, the CDR3 is TGTGCCAGCAGTTCCCCGGCGGGCTATGGCTACACCTTC.

The chain carries TRBV4-2 and TRBJ2-3, with TRBD2 matching over 10 bases. The CDR3 has 18 residues. J lost 2 bases, V lost 2 bases, and 10 bases had no gene match. CDR1 and CDR2 from the germline V gene are LGHNA and YNFKEQ. CDR3 bases: TGTGCCAGCAGCCAAATCCGAGCGGGAGGGGTGGCCACAGATACGCAGTATTTT. Translated: CASSQIRAGGVATDTQYF.

This clone was seen once. The genes are TRBV19 and TRBJ2-3; 11 bases align to TRBD1. The germline gives CDR1 LNHDA, CDR2 SQIVND (reference sequence). This CDR3 region has 16 residues. V lost 5 bases to trimming and J lost 1 base; unmatched junction nucleotides: 5. The CDR3 loop reads CASSSLGQGGTDTQYF. The CDR3 coding sequence is TGTGCCAGTAGTTCCCTGGGACAGGGGGGCACAGATACGCAGTATTTT.

A few counts support this clone. V is TRBV7-2 and J is TRBJ1-5; tentative D call: TRBD1 (5 bases). The germline V gene encodes CDR1 SGHTA and CDR2 FQGNSA. V dropped 4 bases and J dropped 4 bases, with 8 bases sitting between them. The CDR3 consists of 13 residues. The CDR3 reads CASSYDSNQPQHF. For the CDR3, the DNA is TGTGCCAGCAGCTACGACAGTAATCAGCCCCAGCATTTT.

This chain links TRBV19 with TRBJ1-2; TRBD1 matches at 7 bases. The junction had 3 bases not matched to a gene; V was cut back by 6 bases and J by 2 bases. Germline lookup yields CDR1 LNHDA and CDR2 SQIVND (reference sequence). The length of the CDR3 is 13 residues. The CDR3 reads CASRTGENYGYTF. For the CDR3, the DNA is TGTGCCAGTAGAACAGGGGAGAACTATGGCTACACCTTC.

The chain combines TRBV16 with TRBJ1-2; 9 bases agree with TRBD1. V was clipped by 4 bases and J by 0 bases; unmatched bases: 0. The CDR3 is 14 residues long. The V gene's germline CDR1 is KGHSY and CDR2 FQNENV. DNA of the CDR3: TGTGCCAGCAGCCGACAGGGGGCTAACTATGGCTACACCTTC. It encodes CASSRQGANYGYTF.

The chain recombines TRBV10-1 with TRBJ2-4, with TRBD2 matching over 12 bases. The CDR3 sequence is 20 residues long. Germline V CDR1 and CDR2: WNHNN, SYGVQD (reference sequence). Trimming removed 0 bases from V and 0 bases from J; junction bases left unmatched: 9. In nucleotides, the CDR3 is TGCGCCAGCAGTGAGTCGGCTAGCGGGGGGGCGCGGACAGCCAAAAACATTCAGTACTTC. Its translation: CASSESASGGARTAKNIQYF.

The chain recombines TRBV11-3 with TRBJ2-1; perhaps TRBD1 as D (5 bases). CDR1 and CDR2 (germline): SGHNT, YENEEA. Trimming took off 1 base at V and 8 bases at J, with 18 bases between the two ends. The length of the CDR3 is 16 residues. The CDR3 bases are TGTGCCAGCAGCTTAGGGCAGGGAACGCCGAGCGATGAGCAGTTCTTC. Its translation: CASSLGQGTPSDEQFF. Based on the CDR3 plus reference TRBV11-3 and TRBJ2-1, the full variable domain is EAGVVQSPRYKIIEKKQPVAFWCNPISGHNTLYWYLQNLGQGPELLIRYENEEAVDDSQLPKDRFSAERLKGVDSTLKIQPAELGDSAVYLCASSLGQGTPSDEQFFGPGTRLTVL.

The chain joins TRBV3-1 (or the pseudogene TRBV3-2) to TRBJ1-2; TRBD1 might be the D (6 bases). Germline loops: CDR1 LGHDT, CDR2 YNNKEL (reference sequence). The CDR3 consists of 13 residues. Deletions cut 0 bases from V and 7 bases from J, with 9 bases between. The DNA for the CDR3 is TGTGCCAGCAGCCAAGAGACCAGGGGTGGCTACACCTTC. This translates into CASSQETRGGYTF.

The chain employs TRBV2 and TRBJ1-5; possibly TRBD1 for D (5 bases). V dropped 3 bases and J dropped 6 bases, with 12 bases sitting between them. CDR1 SNHLY and CDR2 FYNNEI come from the germline V gene. This CDR3 region has 14 residues. CDR3 DNA: TGTGCCAGCAGTGAGGGCAGGGTGAGTCAGCCCCAGCATTTT. Protein sequence: CASSEGRVSQPQHF.

The chain employs TRBV7-6 and TRBJ1-3; D gene unclear. Trimming cost V 1 base and J 0 bases, with 7 bases left between them. CDR1 and CDR2 (germline): SGHVS, FNYEAQ. The CDR3 has 15 amino acids. In nucleotides, the CDR3 is TGTGCCAGCAGCTTAGTCGGGAACTCTGGAAACACCATATATTTT. This encodes CASSLVGNSGNTIYF.

The table lists this clone with a count of one. The CDR3 sequence is CASSSFGPDTQYF. DNA of the CDR3: TGTGCCAGCAGTAGTTTTGGCCCAGATACGCAGTATTTT. V gene TRBV2 combines with J gene TRBJ2-3; D remains ambiguous. Germline assignment: CDR1 SNHLY and CDR2 FYNNEI. V lost 5 bases and J 4 bases, leaving 10 bases between the germline ends. CDR3 length equals 13 residues.

The V gene is TRBV3-1 (or the pseudogene TRBV3-2), the J gene TRBJ2-1; 8 bases align to TRBD2. J was trimmed by 14 bases and V by 1 base; bases with no gene match: 4. The CDR3 contains 12 residues. Per the germline V gene, CDR1 is LGHDT and CDR2 is YNNKEL (reference sequence). CDR3 nucleotide sequence: TGTGCCAGCAGCCAAGGTAGCGGGACCAAGTTCTTC. This sequence encodes CASSQGSGTKFF.

The CDR3 DNA reads as TGTGCCAGTAGTAGGACGGGGACTAGCGGGGGGCTCGTAGATACGCAGTATTTT. It yields the protein CASSRTGTSGGLVDTQYF. The rearrangement links TRBV19 to TRBJ2-3; 15 bases are shared with TRBD2. Trimming cost V 4 bases and J 5 bases; bases outside gene matches: 10. The CDR3 runs to 18 residues. Germline assignment: CDR1 LNHDA and CDR2 SQIVND (reference sequence).

This clone appeared a single time. This chain uses TRBV27 with TRBJ2-1, with 7 bases matching TRBD2. From germline, CDR1 is MNHEY and CDR2 SMNVEV (reference sequence). The V segment lost 1 base and the J segment 9 bases; nucleotides outside the gene matches: 3. The CDR3 spans 13 residues. CDR3 sequence: CASSLYGGSEQFF. In DNA form, the CDR3 reads TGTGCCAGCAGTTTATACGGCGGGAGTGAGCAGTTCTTC.

This clone was counted a single time. V is TRBV21-1 and J is TRBJ1-5; the table's TRBD1 call for D was not verified on the DNA. TRBV21-1 is a listed pseudogene. This CDR3 is 14 amino acids long. CDR3 amino acids: CASSKTGGLQPQHF. The CDR3, as DNA: TGTGCCAGCAGCAAGACAGGGGGCCTGCAGCCCCAGCATTTT.

The chain is built from TRBV27 and TRBJ2-7; TRBD2 aligns across 7 bases. Germline CDR1 and CDR2: MNHEY and SMNVEV (reference sequence). The CDR3 spans 15 residues. With 5 bases clipped from V and 3 bases from J, the junction kept 10 bases outside the gene matches. The CDR3 region has the DNA TGTGCCAGCAGTCGAATCGGACTAGGGAGCTACGAGCAGTACTTC. Its translation: CASSRIGLGSYEQYF.

This clone appeared once. The chain recombines TRBV18 with TRBJ1-2; 10 bases are shared with TRBD1. This CDR3 is 14 amino acids long. Germline V gene data show CDR1 as KGHSH and CDR2 as LQKENI. The V and J ends lost 0 bases and 7 bases, in that order; junction bases with no gene match: 2. Here the CDR3 DNA reads TGTGCCAGCTCACCACCTGGGACAGGGGCTGGCTACACCTTC. This encodes CASSPPGTGAGYTF.

The sample holds many counts of this clone. The rearrangement uses TRBV6-5 and TRBJ1-3, with 9 bases aligning to TRBD1. CDR1 is MNHEY, CDR2 SVGAGI, per germline. The CDR3 runs 14 residues. With 6 bases clipped from V and 4 bases from J, the junction kept 4 bases outside the gene matches. The CDR3 region has the DNA TGTGCCAGCAGAAGGACAGGGGTGGGAAACACCATATATTTT. Its protein is CASRRTGVGNTIYF.

V usage is TRBV29-1 and J usage is TRBJ2-2, with D maybe TRBD1 (6 bases). This CDR3 is 13 amino acids long. The V end was cut by 6 bases, the J end by 7 bases, with 15 bases between. Germline CDR1 SQVTM, CDR2 ANQGSEA. The CDR3, as DNA: TGCAGCGTCCTAGGGGGAGTTGGCGGGGAGCTGTTTTTT. Translating it yields CSVLGGVGGELFF.